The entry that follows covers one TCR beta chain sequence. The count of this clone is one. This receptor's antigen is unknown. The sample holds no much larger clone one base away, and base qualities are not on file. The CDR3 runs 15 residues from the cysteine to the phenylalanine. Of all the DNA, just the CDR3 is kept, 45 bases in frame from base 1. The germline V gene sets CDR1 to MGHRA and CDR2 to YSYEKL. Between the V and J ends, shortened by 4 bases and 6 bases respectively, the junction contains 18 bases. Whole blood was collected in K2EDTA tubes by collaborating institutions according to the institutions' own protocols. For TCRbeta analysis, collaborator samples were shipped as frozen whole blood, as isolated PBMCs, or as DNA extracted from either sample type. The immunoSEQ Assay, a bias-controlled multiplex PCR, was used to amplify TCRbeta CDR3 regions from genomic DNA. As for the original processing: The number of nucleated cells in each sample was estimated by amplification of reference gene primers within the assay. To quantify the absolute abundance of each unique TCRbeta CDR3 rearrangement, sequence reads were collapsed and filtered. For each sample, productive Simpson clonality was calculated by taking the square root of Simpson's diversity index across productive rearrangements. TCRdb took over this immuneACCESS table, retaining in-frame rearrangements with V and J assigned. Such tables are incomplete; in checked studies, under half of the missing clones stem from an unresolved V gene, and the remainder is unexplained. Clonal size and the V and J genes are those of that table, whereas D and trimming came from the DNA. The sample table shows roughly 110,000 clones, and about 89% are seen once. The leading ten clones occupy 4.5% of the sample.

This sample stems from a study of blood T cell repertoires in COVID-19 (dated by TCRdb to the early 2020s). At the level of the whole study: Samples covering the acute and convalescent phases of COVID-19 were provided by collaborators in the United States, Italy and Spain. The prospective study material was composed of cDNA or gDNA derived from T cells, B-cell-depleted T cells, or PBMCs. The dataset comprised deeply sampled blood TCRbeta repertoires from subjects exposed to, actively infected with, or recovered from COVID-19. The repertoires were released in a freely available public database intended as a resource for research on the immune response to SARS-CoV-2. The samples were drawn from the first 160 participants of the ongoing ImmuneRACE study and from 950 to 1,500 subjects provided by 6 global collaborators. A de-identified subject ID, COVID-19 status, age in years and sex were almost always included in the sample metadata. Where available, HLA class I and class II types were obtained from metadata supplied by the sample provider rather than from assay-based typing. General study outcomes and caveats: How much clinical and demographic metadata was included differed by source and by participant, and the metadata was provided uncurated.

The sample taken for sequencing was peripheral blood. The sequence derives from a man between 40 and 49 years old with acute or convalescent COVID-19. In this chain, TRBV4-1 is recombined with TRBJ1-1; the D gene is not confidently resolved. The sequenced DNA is TGCGCCAGCAGCCCGCCCCAGACTCCAGCCTCTGAAGCTTTCTTT. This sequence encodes CASSPPQTPASEAFF.